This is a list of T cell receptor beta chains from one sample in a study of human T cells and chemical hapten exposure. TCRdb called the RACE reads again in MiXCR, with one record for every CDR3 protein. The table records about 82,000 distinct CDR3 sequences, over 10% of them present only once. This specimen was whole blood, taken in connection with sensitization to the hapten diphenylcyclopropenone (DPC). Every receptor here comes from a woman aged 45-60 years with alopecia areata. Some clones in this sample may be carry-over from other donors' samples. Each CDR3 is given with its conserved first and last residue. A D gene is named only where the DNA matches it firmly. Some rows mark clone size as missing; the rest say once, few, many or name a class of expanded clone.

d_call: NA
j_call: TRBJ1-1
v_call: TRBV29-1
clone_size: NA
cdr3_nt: TGCAGCGTAACTACAGGGTCGGGCACTGAAGCTTTCTTT
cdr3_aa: CSVTTGSGTEAFF

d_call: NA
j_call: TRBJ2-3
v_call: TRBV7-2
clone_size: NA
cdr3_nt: TGTGCCAGCAGCACGGACTTCACAGATACGCAGTATTTT
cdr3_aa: CASSTDFTDTQYF

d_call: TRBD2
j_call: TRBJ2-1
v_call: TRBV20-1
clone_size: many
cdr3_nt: TGCAGTGCTTTCACTAGCGGGAGGCCTGACAATGAGCAGTTCTTC
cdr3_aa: CSAFTSGRPDNEQFF

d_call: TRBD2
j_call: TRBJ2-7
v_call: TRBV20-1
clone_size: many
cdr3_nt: TGCAGTGCAACTAGCGGGAAGGGCTCCTACGAGCAGTACTTC
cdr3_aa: CSATSGKGSYEQYF

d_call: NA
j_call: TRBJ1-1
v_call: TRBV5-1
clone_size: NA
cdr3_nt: TGCGCCAGCAGCTTGGGCGGCAGGGGAATCACTGAAGCTTTCTTT
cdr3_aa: CASSLGGRGITEAFF

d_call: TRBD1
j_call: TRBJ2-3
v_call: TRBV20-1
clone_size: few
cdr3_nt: TGCAGTGCTGGGAACAGGGGGCCGAGAGATACGCAGTATTTT
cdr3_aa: CSAGNRGPRDTQYF

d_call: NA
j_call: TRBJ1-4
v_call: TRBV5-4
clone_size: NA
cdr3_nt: TGTGCCAGCAGCGACCCCAGACTTGGGGAAAAACTGTTTTTT
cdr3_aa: CASSDPRLGEKLFF

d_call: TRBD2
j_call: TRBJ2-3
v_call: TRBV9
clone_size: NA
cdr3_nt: TGTGCCAGCAGCGTAGGACTAGCGGGAAGCGCTAGCACAGATACGCAGTATTTT
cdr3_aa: CASSVGLAGSASTDTQYF

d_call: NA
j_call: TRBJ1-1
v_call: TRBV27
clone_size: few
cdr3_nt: TGTGCCAGCAGGGCTTCATGGGGCACTGAAGCTTTCTTT
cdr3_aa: CASRASWGTEAFF

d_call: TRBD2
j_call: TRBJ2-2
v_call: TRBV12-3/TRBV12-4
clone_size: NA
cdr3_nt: TGTGCCAGCCGATCTAGCGGGAGGATAAACACCGGGGAGCTGTTTTTT
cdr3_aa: CASRSSGRINTGELFF

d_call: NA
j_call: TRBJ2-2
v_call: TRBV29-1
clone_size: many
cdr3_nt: TGCAGCGCTTCGACCGGGGCCAACACCGGGGAGCTGTTTTTT
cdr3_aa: CSASTGANTGELFF

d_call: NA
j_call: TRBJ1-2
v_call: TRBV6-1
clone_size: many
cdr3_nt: TGTGCCAGCAGTGACACCAGGACAGCGGTCTATGGCTACACCTTC
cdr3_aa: CASSDTRTAVYGYTF

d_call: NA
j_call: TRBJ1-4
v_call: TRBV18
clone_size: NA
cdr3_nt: TGTGCCAGCTCACCAGATCTGGGGCGACTGTTTTTT
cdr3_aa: CASSPDLGRLFF

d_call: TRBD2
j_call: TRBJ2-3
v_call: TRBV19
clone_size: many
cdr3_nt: TGTGCCAGTCGAGCGGGAGGTGGCACAGATACGCAGTATTTT
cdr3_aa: CASRAGGGTDTQYF

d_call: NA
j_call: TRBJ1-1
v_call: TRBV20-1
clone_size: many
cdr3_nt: TGCAGTGCTAGAGATGGTATAACTGAAGCTTTCTTT
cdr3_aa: CSARDGITEAFF

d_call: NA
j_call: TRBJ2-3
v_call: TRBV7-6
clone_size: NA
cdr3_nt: TGTGCCAGCAGCTTTCGTCAAGATACGCAGTATTTT
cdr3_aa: CASSFRQDTQYF

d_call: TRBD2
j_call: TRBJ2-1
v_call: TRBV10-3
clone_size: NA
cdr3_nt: TGTGCCATCAGTGAGTCGATTGGCGGGAGGGGCTCCAATGAGCAGTTCTTC
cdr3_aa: CAISESIGGRGSNEQFF

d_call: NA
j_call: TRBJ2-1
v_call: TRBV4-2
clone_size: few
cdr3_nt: TGTGCCAGCAGCCAAGAGCACGGGAGCAATGAGCAGTTCTTC
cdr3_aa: CASSQEHGSNEQFF

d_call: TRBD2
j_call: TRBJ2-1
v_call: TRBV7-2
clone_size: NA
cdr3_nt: TGTGCCAGCAGCCAGAGACTAGCGGGAGATCTACTCTATGAGCAGTTCTTC
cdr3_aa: CASSQRLAGDLLYEQFF

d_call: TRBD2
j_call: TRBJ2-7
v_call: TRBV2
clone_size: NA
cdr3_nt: TGTGCCAGCAGTCGGGCGGGGGGCAAGGACTTC
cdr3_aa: CASSRAGGKDF

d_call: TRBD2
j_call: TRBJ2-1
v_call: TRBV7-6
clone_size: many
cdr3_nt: TGTGCCAGCAGCTTAGGACTAGCAGGAGGACACGATGAGCAGTTCTTC
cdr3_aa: CASSLGLAGGHDEQFF

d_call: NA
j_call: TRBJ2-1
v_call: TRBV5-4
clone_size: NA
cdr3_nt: TGTGCCAGCAGCTTAGGGGGAGGTGACGAGCAGTTCTTC
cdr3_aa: CASSLGGGDEQFF

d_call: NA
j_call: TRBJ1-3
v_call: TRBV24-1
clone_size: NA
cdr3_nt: TGTGCCACCAGTGCTGGAAACGCCATATATTTT
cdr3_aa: CATSAGNAIYF

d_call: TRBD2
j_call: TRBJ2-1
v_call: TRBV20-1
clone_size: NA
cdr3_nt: TGCGGTGCTAGCGGGAGGGCTTCCTACAATGAGCAGTTCTTC
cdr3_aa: CGASGRASYNEQFF

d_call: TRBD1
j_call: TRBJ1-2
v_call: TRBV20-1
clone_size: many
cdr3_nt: TGCAGTGCTAGAGGAACAGGGGTCTATGGCTACACCTTC
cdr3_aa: CSARGTGVYGYTF

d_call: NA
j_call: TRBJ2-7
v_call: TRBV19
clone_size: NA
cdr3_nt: TGTGCCAGTAGTGAAACCGGGACCGTCTCCTACGAGCAGTACTTC
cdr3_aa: CASSETGTVSYEQYF

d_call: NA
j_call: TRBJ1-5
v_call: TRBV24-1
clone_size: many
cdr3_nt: TGTGCCACCAGTGATACGCGACAGAGCAATCAGCCCCAGCATTTT
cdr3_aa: CATSDTRQSNQPQHF

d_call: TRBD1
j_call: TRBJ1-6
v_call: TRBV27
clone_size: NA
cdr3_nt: TGTGCCAGCAGTCCCAGACAGGGTGGGAGTTCACCCCTCCACTTT
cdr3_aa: CASSPRQGGSSPLHF

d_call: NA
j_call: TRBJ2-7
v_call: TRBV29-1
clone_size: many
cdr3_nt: TGCAGCGTTGACTTCGGGTCCTACGAGCAGTACTTC
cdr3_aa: CSVDFGSYEQYF

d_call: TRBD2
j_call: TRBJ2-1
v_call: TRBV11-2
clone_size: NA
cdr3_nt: TGTGCCAGCAGCCCGACTAGCGGGAGGGCCAATGAGCAGTTCTTC
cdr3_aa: CASSPTSGRANEQFF

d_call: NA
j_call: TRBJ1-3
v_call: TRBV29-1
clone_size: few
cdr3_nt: TGCAGCGTTGAAACCCTCAACCTCTCTGGAAACACCATATATTTT
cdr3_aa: CSVETLNLSGNTIYF